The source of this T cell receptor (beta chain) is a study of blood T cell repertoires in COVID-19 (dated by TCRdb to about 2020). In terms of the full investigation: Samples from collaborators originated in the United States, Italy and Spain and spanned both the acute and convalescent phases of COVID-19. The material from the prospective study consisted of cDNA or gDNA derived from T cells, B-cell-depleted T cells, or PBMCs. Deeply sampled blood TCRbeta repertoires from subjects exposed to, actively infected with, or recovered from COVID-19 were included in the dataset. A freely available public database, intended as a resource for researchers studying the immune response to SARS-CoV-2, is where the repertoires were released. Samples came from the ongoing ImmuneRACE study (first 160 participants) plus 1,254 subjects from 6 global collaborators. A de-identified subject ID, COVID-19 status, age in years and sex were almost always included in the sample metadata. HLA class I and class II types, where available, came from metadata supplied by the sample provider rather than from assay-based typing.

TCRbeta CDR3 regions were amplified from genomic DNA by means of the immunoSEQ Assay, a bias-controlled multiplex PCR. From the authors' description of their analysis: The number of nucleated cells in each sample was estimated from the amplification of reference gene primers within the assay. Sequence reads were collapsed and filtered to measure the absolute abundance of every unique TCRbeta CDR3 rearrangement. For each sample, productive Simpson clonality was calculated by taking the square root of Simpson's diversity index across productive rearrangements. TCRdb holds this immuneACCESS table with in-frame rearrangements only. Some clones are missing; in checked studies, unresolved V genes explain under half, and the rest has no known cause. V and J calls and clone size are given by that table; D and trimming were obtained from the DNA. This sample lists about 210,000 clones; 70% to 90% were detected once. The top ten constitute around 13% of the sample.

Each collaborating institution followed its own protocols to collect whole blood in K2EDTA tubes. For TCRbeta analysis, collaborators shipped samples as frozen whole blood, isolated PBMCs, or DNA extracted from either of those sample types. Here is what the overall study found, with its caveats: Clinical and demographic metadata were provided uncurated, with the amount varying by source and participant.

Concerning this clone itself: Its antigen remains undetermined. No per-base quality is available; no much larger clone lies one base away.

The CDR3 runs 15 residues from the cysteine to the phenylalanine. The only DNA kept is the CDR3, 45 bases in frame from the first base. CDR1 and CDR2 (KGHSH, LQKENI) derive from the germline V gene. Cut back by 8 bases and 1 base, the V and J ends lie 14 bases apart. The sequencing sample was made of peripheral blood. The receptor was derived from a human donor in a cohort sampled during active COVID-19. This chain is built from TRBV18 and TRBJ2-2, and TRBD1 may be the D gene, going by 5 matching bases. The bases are TGTGCCAGCCGTAACCTTCAGGGGAACACCGGGGAGCTGTTTTTT. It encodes CASRNLQGNTGELFF.